A selection of T cell receptor beta chains follows, all from one sample in a study of blood T cell repertoires in COVID-19. Produced via immunoSEQ multiplex PCR; TCRdb's table is partial and in-frame only. The sample lists 200,000 to 250,000 clones, approximately 87% occurring once. Sequenced: PBMCs or T cells enriched from blood (not recorded which). The origin of the receptors is a woman aged 50 to 65 in a cohort exposed to, infected with or recovered from COVID-19 (not recorded which). Both conserved end residues are part of each CDR3. Clone size is stated in some rows and not others, as once, few, many or a class when expanded.

J gene: TRBJ1-6
V gene: TRBV7-8
clone size: .
CDR3 protein: CASSPREGSSPLHF

J gene: TRBJ2-7
V gene: TRBV3-1/TRBV3-2
clone size: .
CDR3 protein: CASSQDGGRVSEQYF

J gene: TRBJ2-5
V gene: TRBV9
clone size: .
CDR3 protein: CASSAGQGLTETQYF

J gene: TRBJ2-7
V gene: TRBV28
clone size: .
CDR3 protein: CASSLGAGGSYEQYF

J gene: TRBJ1-3
V gene: TRBV7-2
clone size: .
CDR3 protein: CASSRGRPEGNTIYF

J gene: TRBJ2-4
V gene: TRBV3-1/TRBV3-2
clone size: once
CDR3 protein: CASSQDLGGRRNIQYF

J gene: TRBJ2-1
V gene: TRBV7-2
clone size: .
CDR3 protein: CASSSALYNEQFF

J gene: TRBJ1-5
V gene: TRBV7-2
clone size: .
CDR3 protein: CASSPDRGGNSNQPQHF

J gene: TRBJ2-3
V gene: TRBV5-8
clone size: .
CDR3 protein: CASSSNLADTQYF

J gene: TRBJ1-2
V gene: TRBV28
clone size: .
CDR3 protein: CASSRQGYGYTF

J gene: TRBJ1-5
V gene: TRBV23-1
clone size: .
CDR3 protein: CASISGPQEDSNQPQHF

J gene: TRBJ2-1
V gene: TRBV7-2
clone size: .
CDR3 protein: CASNVGGADEQFF

J gene: TRBJ1-6
V gene: TRBV5-5
clone size: .
CDR3 protein: CASSFNGGGNSPLHF

J gene: TRBJ2-7
V gene: TRBV30
clone size: .
CDR3 protein: CACTNRDRVWSYEQYF

J gene: TRBJ1-6
V gene: TRBV7-8
clone size: few
CDR3 protein: CASSTREAWNSPLHF

J gene: TRBJ2-7
V gene: TRBV7-2
clone size: .
CDR3 protein: CASSFVQASKEQYF

J gene: TRBJ1-3
V gene: TRBV7-9
clone size: .
CDR3 protein: CASSLAGSYSGNTIYF

J gene: TRBJ2-2
V gene: TRBV4-2
clone size: .
CDR3 protein: CASHDRSNTGELFF

J gene: TRBJ1-1
V gene: TRBV12-5
clone size: once
CDR3 protein: CASGLCAQQGNPEAFF

J gene: TRBJ1-3
V gene: TRBV6-5
clone size: .
CDR3 protein: CASRGSHGNTIYF

J gene: TRBJ1-2
V gene: TRBV2
clone size: .
CDR3 protein: CASSSQGPNYGYTF

J gene: TRBJ1-4
V gene: TRBV27
clone size: .
CDR3 protein: CASSPSTNEKLFF